The 20 T cell receptor beta chains listed next were all sequenced from one sample in a study of T cell repertoires in cytomegalovirus infection. The antigens these receptors bind are not known. TCRdb independently ran MiXCR on the reads; one entry per CDR3 protein. The table has over 120,000 distinct CDR3 sequences, more than 25% seen once; the top ten hold around half. The source was CD8+ T cells from cultured PBMCs, collected from culture after CMV antigen stimulation. The receptor set was obtained from a human donor in good health (CMV status not recorded). Some clones in this sample may be carry-over from other donors' samples.

This clonotype was counted a few times. The chain joins TRBV7-6 to TRBJ2-5, with 11 bases matching TRBD2. The CDR3 covers 16 residues. In germline, CDR1 is SGHVS, CDR2 FNYEAQ. The J segment lost 0 bases and the V segment lost 5 bases, leaving 5 bases of the junction unmatched. The DNA of the CDR3 is TGTGCCAGCAGCGCGTCTAGCGGGGGGTACCAAGAGACCCAGTACTTC. Its protein product is CASSASSGGYQETQYF.

This clonotype turned up a few times. The V gene is TRBV24-1, the J gene TRBJ2-2; tentative D call: TRBD1 (5 bases). The CDR3 is made up of 14 amino acids. V lost 4 bases and J lost 6, with 11 bases in between. Germline lookup yields CDR1 KGHDR and CDR2 SFDVKD. CDR3 in amino acids: CATSDQGGSGELFF. CDR3 DNA sequence: TGTGCCACCAGTGACCAGGGTGGATCCGGGGAGCTGTTTTTT.

This clonotype was seen a handful of times. The gene calls are TRBV6-6 and TRBJ2-5, with 7 bases lining up with TRBD2. This CDR3 comprises 15 residues. V was pared by 2 bases and J by 5 bases, with 8 bases of the junction left unmatched. CDR1 is MNHNY, CDR2 SVGAGI, per germline (reference sequence). CDR3 nucleotides: TGTGCCAGCAGTTACCACCCGGGCGGGGGTGAGACCCAGTACTTC. This sequence encodes CASSYHPGGGETQYF.

This clonotype was found many times. The CDR3 DNA follows: TGCAGTGCTAAGGGGTCTCCACCCCTCACAGATACGCAGTATTTT. It translates to CSAKGSPPLTDTQYF. This rearrangement joins TRBV20-1 to TRBJ2-3, with D possibly matching TRBD1 (5 bases). The V end lost 4 bases, the J end lost 2 bases, and 16 bases lay between the germline ends. CDR1 and CDR2 from the germline V gene are DFQATT and SNEGSKA (reference sequence). The CDR3 length is 15 residues.

This sequence joins TRBV29-1 and TRBJ2-1, with D unclear. There are 13 residues in the CDR3. Germline-derived CDR1 and CDR2 are SQVTM and ANQGSEA. The V and J ends lost 4 bases and 0 bases respectively, with 7 bases between them. This CDR3 reads CSVVRSSYNEQFF. The CDR3 DNA sequence: TGCAGCGTTGTCCGGAGCTCCTACAATGAGCAGTTCTTC.

The chain links TRBV28 to TRBJ1-2, with 7 bases fitting TRBD1. Germline V CDR1 and CDR2: MDHEN, SYDVKM. The CDR3 is made up of 15 amino acids. V lost 5 bases to trimming and J lost 4 bases; unmatched junction nucleotides: 10. The CDR3 coding sequence is TGTGCCAGCAGTGGCCGGGACAGTTTCCTCTATGGCTACACCTTC. This translates into CASSGRDSFLYGYTF.

This clonotype was found many times. The V call is TRBV6-1, the J call TRBJ2-5; 7 nucleotides align to TRBD2. Germline V gene sequence: CDR1 MNHNS, CDR2 SASEGT. J lost 5 bases, V lost 0 bases, and 3 bases had no gene match. This CDR3 has 14 amino acids. In DNA form, the CDR3 reads TGTGCCAGCAGTGAAGCTTGGGGAGGGGAGACCCAGTACTTC. Residues: CASSEAWGGETQYF.

This clonotype was observed a few times. V gene TRBV5-6 combines with J gene TRBJ1-5, with D hard to call. Trimming took off 2 bases at V and 4 bases at J, with 10 bases between the two ends. Germline loops: CDR1 SGHDT, CDR2 YYEEEE. The CDR3 covers 14 residues. Here the CDR3 reads CASSFWSANQPQHF. DNA of the CDR3: TGTGCCAGCAGCTTCTGGTCGGCGAATCAGCCCCAGCATTTT.

This chain connects TRBV18 to TRBJ2-7, with D hard to call. The CDR3 totals 12 residues. Deletions cut 6 bases from V and 3 bases from J, with 9 bases between. CDR1 and CDR2 from the germline V gene are KGHSH and LQKENI. CDR3 bases: TGTGCCAGCTCGACGGAGAACTACGAGCAGTACTTC. It yields the protein CASSTENYEQYF.

This clonotype was detected a few times. The chain has TRBV6-2 or TRBV6-3 and TRBJ2-2; D may match TRBD1 or TRBD2 (6 bases each). With 1 base removed from V and 1 base from J, the gap between germline ends came to 13 bases. CDR1 is MNHEY and CDR2 is SVGEGT in the germline V gene. This CDR3 spans 17 amino acids. The CDR3 loop reads CASSYWGASENTGELFF. DNA of the CDR3: TGTGCCAGCAGTTACTGGGGGGCCAGTGAGAACACCGGGGAGCTGTTTTTT.

This clonotype has only a few counts. A read error may produce the germline difference seen at one junction end. This chain joins TRBV28 and TRBJ2-1, with 10 bases fitting TRBD2. Germline loops: CDR1 MDHEN, CDR2 SYDVKM. CDR3 length: 22 residues. The CDR3 spells CSSSLAFFQGAPAGGPYNEQFF. DNA for the CDR3: TGTTCCAGCAGTTTAGCCTTTTTCCAGGGGGCTCCAGCGGGGGGGCCCTACAATGAGCAGTTCTTC.

This clonotype has just a few counts. The CDR3 loop is CASSLAGAISSYEQYF. In nucleotides, the CDR3 is TGTGCCAGCAGCTTGGCAGGGGCGATAAGCTCCTACGAGCAGTACTTC. The chain uses TRBV5-4 and TRBJ2-7; TRBD1 is a possible D gene (6 bases). The germline V gene has CDR1 SGHNT and CDR2 YYREEE (reference sequence). This CDR3 has 16 amino acids. V was cut by 0 bases and J by 0 bases, with 13 bases left in between.

This clonotype has more than one count but fewer than ten. V and J are TRBV7-6 and TRBJ1-1; 7 bases align to TRBD1. The CDR3 extends over 14 amino acids. Losses at the gene ends were 5 bases for V and 1 base for J; bases not matched to a gene: 4. From germline, CDR1 is SGHVS and CDR2 FNYEAQ. The CDR3 coding sequence is TGTGCCAGCAGCGCGACAGGGACGAACACTGAAGCTTTCTTT. Its protein product is CASSATGTNTEAFF.

This clonotype was recorded a few times. The V and J genes are TRBV11-2 and TRBJ1-6; D ambiguous. The CDR3 is made up of 12 amino acids. From germline, CDR1 is SGHAT and CDR2 FQNNGV. Trimming shortened V by 4 bases and J by 14 bases, and 12 bases separated the two germline ends. The DNA of the CDR3 is TGTGCCAGCAGCTACCTAGATCTCACCCTCCACTTT. This codes for CASSYLDLTLHF.

A note on this clonotype: At one of its ends the junction is not consistent with the germline gene, which may arise from a read error. The chain has TRBV12-3 or TRBV12-4 and TRBJ2-1; no reliable D call. The CDR3 contains 13 residues. CDR3 sequence: CAGSFTNYNEQFF. The CDR3 DNA is TGTGCCGGCAGTTTTACAAACTACAATGAGCAGTTCTTC.

This clonotype was detected ten times or more. The chain employs TRBV7-6 and TRBJ2-7, with 7 bases lining up with TRBD1. J lost 3 bases, V lost 2 bases, and 1 base had no gene match. This CDR3 region has 13 residues. CDR1 and CDR2 (germline): SGHVS, FNYEAQ. The CDR3 DNA reads TGTGCCAGCAGCTTAAACAGGGGCTACGAGCAGTACTTC. Amino acids: CASSLNRGYEQYF.

The chain carries TRBV14 and TRBJ1-2; D is unresolved. The germline V gene encodes CDR1 SGHDN and CDR2 FVKESK. This CDR3 spans 14 amino acids. The V gene lost 1 base and the J gene lost 4 bases, with 10 bases spanning the gap. CDR3 nucleotides: TGTGCCAGCAGCCAAGCAGGAAACCTCTATGGCTACACCTTC. It codes for CASSQAGNLYGYTF.

The chain couples TRBV14 to TRBJ1-5, with D unclear. CDR3 size: 17 residues. With 0 bases removed from V and 6 bases from J, the gap between germline ends came to 18 bases. The germline V gene encodes CDR1 SGHDN and CDR2 FVKESK. CDR3: CASSQDPLPGCVQPQHF. CDR3 DNA: TGTGCCAGCAGCCAAGATCCCCTCCCCGGTTGTGTTCAGCCCCAGCATTTT.

The rearrangement uses TRBV5-6 and TRBJ2-5; 9 nucleotides agree with TRBD2. CDR1 and CDR2 (germline): SGHDT, YYEEEE. The CDR3 is made up of 15 amino acids. The junction had 2 bases not matched to a gene; V was cut back by 0 bases and J by 2 bases. The CDR3 sequence: CASSLGLAVQETQYF. CDR3 nucleotides: TGTGCCAGCAGCTTGGGACTAGCGGTACAAGAGACCCAGTACTTC.

The CDR3, as DNA: TGTGCCATCAGTGGCGAGGCCGGGGAGCTGTTTTTT. This translates into CAISGEAGELFF. The V and J genes are TRBV10-3 and TRBJ2-2; D is ambiguous. This CDR3 has 12 residues. Germline V gene lookup returns CDR1 ENHRY and CDR2 SYGVKD. With 4 bases removed from V and 6 bases from J, the gap between germline ends came to 6 bases.